The source of this T cell receptor (beta chain) is a study of T cells in Graves' hyperthyroidism and ophthalmopathy. General observations from the study: Most clonotypes that expanded in the thyroid above 0.001 also showed up in blood. With a median lead of around 5.9 months before onset, the model predicted ophthalmopathy.

From RNA transcripts, TCR beta CDR3 regions were amplified. During a first-round RT-PCR of the TCR CDR3, the HTBI primer set was used. MiXCR, applied by TCRdb to the multiplex PCR reads, yields one record per CDR3 protein. The sample has a few hundred thousand distinct CDR3 sequences, 15% to 19% seen once; the top ten hold under 7.5%. The table lists this clonotype with many counts. What it binds is unknown. CDR3 length: 15 amino acids. The junction had 12 bases not matched to a gene; V was cut back by 3 bases and J by 9 bases. The germline CDR1 and CDR2 sequences are DFQATT and SNEGSKA (reference sequence).

Material for sequencing was blood. This chain uses TRBV20-1 with TRBJ2-1; 9 bases align to TRBD2. The source of this sequence is a woman aged 30 to 39 with Graves' hyperthyroidism. CDR3 DNA sequence: TGCAGTGCTAGGGGCGGGAGGGCCGGAACAGCTGAGCAGTTCTTC. The encoded protein is CSARGGRAGTAEQFF.